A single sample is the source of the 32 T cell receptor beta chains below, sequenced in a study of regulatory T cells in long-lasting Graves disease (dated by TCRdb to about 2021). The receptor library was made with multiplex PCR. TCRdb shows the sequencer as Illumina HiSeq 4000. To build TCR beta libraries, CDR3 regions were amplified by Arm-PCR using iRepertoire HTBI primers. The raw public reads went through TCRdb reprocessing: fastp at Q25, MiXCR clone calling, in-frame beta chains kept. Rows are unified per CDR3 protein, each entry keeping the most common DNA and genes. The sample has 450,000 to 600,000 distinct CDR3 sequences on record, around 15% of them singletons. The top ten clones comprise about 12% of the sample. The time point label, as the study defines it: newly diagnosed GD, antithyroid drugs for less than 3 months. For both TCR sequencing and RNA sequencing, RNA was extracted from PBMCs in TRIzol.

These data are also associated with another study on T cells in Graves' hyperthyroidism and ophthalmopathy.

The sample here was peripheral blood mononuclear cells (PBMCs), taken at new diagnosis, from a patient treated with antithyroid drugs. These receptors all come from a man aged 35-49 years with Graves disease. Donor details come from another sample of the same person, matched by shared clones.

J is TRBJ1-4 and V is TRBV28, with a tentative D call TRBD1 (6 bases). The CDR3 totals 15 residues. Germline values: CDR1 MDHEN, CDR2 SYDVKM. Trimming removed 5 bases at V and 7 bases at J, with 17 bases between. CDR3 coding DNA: TGTGCCAGCAGTACCCACCGGGGGGCACGTGAAAAACTGTTTTTT. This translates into CASSTHRGAREKLFF.

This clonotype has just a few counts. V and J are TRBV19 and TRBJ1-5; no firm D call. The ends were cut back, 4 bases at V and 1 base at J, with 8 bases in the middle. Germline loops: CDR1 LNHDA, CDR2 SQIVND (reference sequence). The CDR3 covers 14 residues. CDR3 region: CASSNRTSNQPQHF. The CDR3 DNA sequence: TGTGCCAGTAGTAACAGAACCAGCAATCAGCCCCAGCATTTT.

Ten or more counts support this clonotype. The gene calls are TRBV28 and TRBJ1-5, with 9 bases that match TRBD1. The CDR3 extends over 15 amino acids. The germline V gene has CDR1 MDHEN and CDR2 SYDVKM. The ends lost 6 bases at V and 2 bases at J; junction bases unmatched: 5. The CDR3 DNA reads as TGTGCCAGCAGAACGGACAGGGGTGGCAATCAGCCCCAGCATTTT. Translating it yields CASRTDRGGNQPQHF. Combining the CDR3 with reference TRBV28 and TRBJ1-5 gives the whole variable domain DVKVTQSSRYLVKRTGEKVFLECVQDMDHENMFWYRQDPGLGLRLIYFSYDVKMKEKGDIPEGYSVSREKKERFSLILESASTNQTSMYLCASRTDRGGNQPQHFGDGTRLSIL.

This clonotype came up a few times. CDR3 residues: CASSWGQGNSPLHF. The CDR3, as DNA: TGTGCCAGCAGTTGGGGACAGGGTAATTCACCCCTCCACTTT. The rearrangement joins TRBV6-2 or TRBV6-3 to TRBJ1-6; the match to TRBD1 covers 9 bases. From germline, CDR1 is MNHEY and CDR2 SVGEGT. CDR3 length: 14 residues. Losses at the gene ends were 4 bases for V and 6 bases for J; bases not matched to a gene: 1.

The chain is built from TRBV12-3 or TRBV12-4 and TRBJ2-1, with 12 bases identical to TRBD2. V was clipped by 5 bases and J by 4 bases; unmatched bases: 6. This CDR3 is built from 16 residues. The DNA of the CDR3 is TGTGCCAGCAGTGATACTAGCGGGAGGACTTACAATGAGCAGTTCTTC. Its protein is CASSDTSGRTYNEQFF.

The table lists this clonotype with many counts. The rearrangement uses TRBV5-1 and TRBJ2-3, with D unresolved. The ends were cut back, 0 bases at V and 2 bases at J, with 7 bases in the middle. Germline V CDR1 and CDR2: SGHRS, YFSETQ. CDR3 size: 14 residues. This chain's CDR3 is CASSLGQHTDTQYF. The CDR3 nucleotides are TGCGCCAGCAGCTTGGGACAACACACAGATACGCAGTATTTT.

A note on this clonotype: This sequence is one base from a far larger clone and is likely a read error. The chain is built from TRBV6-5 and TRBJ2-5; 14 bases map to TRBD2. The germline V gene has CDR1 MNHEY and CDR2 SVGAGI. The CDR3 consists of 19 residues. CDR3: CASSTYRTSGRLYQETQCF. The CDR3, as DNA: TGTGCCAGCAGCACTTATCGGACTAGCGGGAGGCTCTACCAAGAGACCCAGTGCTTC.

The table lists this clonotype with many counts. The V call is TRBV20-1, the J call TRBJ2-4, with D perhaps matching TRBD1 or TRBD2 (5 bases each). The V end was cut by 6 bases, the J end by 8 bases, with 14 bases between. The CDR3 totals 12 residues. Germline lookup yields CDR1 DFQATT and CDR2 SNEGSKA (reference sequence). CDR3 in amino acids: CSAPGPTHIQYF. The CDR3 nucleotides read TGCAGTGCGCCGGGGCCAACGCACATTCAGTACTTC.

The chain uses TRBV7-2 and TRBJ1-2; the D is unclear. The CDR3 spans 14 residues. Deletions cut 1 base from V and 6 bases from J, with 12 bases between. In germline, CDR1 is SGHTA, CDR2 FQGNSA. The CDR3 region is CASSLEVRWDGYTF. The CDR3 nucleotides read TGTGCCAGCAGCTTAGAGGTCAGGTGGGATGGCTACACCTTC.

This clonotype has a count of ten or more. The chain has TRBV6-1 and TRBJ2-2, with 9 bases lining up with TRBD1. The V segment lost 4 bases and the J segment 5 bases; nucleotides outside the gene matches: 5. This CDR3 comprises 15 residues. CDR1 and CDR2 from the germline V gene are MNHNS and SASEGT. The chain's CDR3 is CASSVVTGGTGELFF. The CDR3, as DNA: TGTGCCAGCAGTGTGGTGACAGGGGGAACCGGGGAGCTGTTTTTT.

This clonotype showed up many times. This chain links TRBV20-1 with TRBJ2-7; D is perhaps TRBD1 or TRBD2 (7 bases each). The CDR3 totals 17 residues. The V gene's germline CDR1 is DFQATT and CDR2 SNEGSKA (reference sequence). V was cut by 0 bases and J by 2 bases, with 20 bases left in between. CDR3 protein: CSARDRYRGGLTYEQYF. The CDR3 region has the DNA TGCAGTGCTAGAGATAGGTACAGGGGAGGGCTCACCTACGAGCAGTACTTC.

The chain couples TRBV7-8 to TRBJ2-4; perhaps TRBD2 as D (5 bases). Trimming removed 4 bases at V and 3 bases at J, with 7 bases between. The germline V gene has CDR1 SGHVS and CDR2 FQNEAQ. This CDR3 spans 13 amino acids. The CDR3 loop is CASSSRGKNIQYF. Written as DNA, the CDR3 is TGTGCCAGCAGCTCCCGGGGCAAAAACATTCAGTACTTC.

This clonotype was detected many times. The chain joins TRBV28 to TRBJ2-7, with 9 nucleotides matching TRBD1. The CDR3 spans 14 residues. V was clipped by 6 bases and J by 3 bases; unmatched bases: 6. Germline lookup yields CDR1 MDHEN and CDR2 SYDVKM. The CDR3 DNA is TGTGCCAGCAGGGGACGGGACAGGGACTACGAGCAGTACTTC. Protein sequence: CASRGRDRDYEQYF.

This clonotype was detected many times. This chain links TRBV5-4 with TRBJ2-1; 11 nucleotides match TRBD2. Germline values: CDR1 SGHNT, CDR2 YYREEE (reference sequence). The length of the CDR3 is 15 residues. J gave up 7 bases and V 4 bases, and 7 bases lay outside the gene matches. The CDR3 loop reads CASSLGTSGRNEQFF. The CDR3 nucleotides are TGTGCCAGCAGCCTAGGGACTAGCGGACGGAATGAGCAGTTCTTC. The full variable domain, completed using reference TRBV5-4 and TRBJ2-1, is ETGVTQSPTHLIKTRGQQVTLRCSSQSGHNTVSWYQQALGQGPQFIFQYYREEENGRGNFPPRFSGLQFPNYSSELNVNALELDDSALYLCASSLGTSGRNEQFFGPGTRLTVL.

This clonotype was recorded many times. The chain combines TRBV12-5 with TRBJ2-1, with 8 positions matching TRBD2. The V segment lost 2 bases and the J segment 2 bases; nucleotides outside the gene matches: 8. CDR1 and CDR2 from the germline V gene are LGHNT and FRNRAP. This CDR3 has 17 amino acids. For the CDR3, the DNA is TGTGCTAGTGGTTTGAGGCTAGCGGGCTCCCCCTACAATGAGCAGTTCTTC. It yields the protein CASGLRLAGSPYNEQFF. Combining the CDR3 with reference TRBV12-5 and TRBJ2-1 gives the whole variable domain DARVTQTPRHKVTEMGQEVTMRCQPILGHNTVFWYRQTMMQGLELLAYFRNRAPLDDSGMPKDRFSAEMPDATLATLKIQPSEPRDSAVYFCASGLRLAGSPYNEQFFGPGTRLTVL.

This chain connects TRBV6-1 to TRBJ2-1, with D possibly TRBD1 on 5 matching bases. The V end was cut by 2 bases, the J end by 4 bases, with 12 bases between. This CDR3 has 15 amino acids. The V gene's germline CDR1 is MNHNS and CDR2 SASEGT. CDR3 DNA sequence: TGTGCCAGCAGTGAACAGGGCAGGGCGTACAATGAGCAGTTCTTC. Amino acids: CASSEQGRAYNEQFF.

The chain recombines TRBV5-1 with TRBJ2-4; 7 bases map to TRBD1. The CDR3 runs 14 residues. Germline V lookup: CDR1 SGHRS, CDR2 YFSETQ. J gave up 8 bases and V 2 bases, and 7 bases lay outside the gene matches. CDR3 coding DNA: TGCGCCAGCAGCTTTGACAGGGTGGGGGACATTCAGTACTTC. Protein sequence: CASSFDRVGDIQYF.

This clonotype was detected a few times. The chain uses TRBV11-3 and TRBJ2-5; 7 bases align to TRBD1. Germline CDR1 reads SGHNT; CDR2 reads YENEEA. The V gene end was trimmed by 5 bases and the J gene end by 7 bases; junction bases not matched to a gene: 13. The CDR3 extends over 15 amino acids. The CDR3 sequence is CASSPRDSLSGTQYF. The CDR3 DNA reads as TGTGCCAGCAGCCCGAGGGACAGTCTATCTGGGACCCAGTACTTC.

CDR3: CASSFSTEWAPGNTIYF. The CDR3 nucleotides read TGCGCCAGCAGCTTTTCCACCGAGTGGGCGCCCGGAAACACCATATATTTT. The chain carries TRBV5-1 and TRBJ1-3; D is unresolved. Germline V gene lookup returns CDR1 SGHRS and CDR2 YFSETQ. Trimming shortened V by 2 bases and J by 4 bases, and 19 bases separated the two germline ends. The CDR3 runs 17 residues.

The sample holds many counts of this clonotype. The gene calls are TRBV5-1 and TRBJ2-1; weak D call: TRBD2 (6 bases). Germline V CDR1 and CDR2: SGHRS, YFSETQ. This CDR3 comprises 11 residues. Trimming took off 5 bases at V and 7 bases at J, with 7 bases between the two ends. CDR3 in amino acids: CASREGNEQFF. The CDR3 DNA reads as TGCGCCAGCAGGGAGGGAAATGAGCAGTTCTTC. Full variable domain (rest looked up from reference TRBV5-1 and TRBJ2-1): KAGVTQTPRYLIKTRGQQVTLSCSPISGHRSVSWYQQTPGQGLQFLFEYFSETQRNKGNFPGRFSGRQFSNSRSEMNVSTLELGDSALYLCASREGNEQFFGPGTRLTVL.

CDR3 protein: CASSPRWRSSYNEQFF. For the CDR3, the DNA is TGTGCCAGCAGCCCCCGGTGGAGGTCAAGCTACAATGAGCAGTTCTTC. The chain links TRBV7-9 to TRBJ2-1; tentatively, D is TRBD2 (5 bases). The V gene lost 5 bases and the J gene lost 3 bases, with 17 bases spanning the gap. The CDR3 runs to 16 residues. Germline V gene lookup returns CDR1 SEHNR and CDR2 FQNEAQ (reference sequence).

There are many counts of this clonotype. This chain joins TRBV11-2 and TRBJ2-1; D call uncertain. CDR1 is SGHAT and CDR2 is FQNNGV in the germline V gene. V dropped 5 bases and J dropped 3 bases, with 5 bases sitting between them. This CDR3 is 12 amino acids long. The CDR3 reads CASSPNYNEQFF. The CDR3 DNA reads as TGTGCCAGCAGCCCCAACTACAATGAGCAGTTCTTC.

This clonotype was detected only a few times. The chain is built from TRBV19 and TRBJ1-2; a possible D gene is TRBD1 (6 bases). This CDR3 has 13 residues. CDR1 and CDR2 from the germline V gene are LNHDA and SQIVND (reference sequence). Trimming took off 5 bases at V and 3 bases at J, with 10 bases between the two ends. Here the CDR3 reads CASSETGDYGYTF. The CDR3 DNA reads TGTGCCAGTAGTGAGACAGGCGACTATGGCTACACCTTC.

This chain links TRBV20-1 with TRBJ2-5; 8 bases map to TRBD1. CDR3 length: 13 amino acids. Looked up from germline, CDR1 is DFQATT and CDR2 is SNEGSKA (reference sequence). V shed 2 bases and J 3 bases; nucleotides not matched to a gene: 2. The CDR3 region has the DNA TGCAGTGCTAGACCGGGACAGGAAGAGACCCAGTACTTC. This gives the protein CSARPGQEETQYF.

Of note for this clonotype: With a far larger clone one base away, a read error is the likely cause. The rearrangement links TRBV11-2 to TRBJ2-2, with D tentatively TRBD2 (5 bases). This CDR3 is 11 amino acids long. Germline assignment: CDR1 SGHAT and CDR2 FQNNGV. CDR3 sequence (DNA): TGTGCCAGCAGCCCCGCCGGGGAGCTGCTTTTT. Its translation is CASSPAGELLF.

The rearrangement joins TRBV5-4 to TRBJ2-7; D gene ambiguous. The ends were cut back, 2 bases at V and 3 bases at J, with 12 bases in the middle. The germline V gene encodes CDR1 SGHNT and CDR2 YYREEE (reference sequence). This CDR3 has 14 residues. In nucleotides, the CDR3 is TGTGCCAGCAGCTTCTTCGGTGCAATCTACGAGCAGTACTTC. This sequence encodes CASSFFGAIYEQYF.

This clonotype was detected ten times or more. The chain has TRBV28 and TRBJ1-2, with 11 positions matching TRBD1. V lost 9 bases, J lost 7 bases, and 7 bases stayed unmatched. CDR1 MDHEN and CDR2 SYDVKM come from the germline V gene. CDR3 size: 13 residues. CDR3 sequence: CARLRTGGSGYTF. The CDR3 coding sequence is TGTGCCAGGTTACGGACAGGGGGCTCTGGCTACACCTTC.

Here the CDR3 reads CASSLLGTGVYGYTF. Written as DNA, the CDR3 is TGTGCCAGCAGCCTCCTTGGGACAGGGGTCTATGGCTACACCTTC. The genes are TRBV9 and TRBJ1-2; 10 nucleotides line up with TRBD1. The CDR3 consists of 15 residues. From germline, CDR1 is SGDLS and CDR2 YYNGEE. J lost 4 bases, V lost 4 bases, and 7 bases had no gene match.

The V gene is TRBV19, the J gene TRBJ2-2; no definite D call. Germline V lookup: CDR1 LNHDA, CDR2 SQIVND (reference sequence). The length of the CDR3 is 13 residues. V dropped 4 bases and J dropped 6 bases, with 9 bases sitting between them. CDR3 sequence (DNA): TGTGCCAGTAGTACCTTAGATTCCGGGGAGCTGTTTTTT. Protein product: CASSTLDSGELFF.

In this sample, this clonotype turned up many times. DNA for the CDR3: TGTGCCAGCAGTTTAAGCGGGACAGAGCGACAAGAGACCCAGTACTTC. Protein sequence: CASSLSGTERQETQYF. The chain is built from TRBV12-3 or TRBV12-4 and TRBJ2-5, with D perhaps being TRBD1 or TRBD2 (7 bases each). V was pared by 2 bases and J by 2 bases, with 15 bases between. The length of the CDR3 is 16 residues.

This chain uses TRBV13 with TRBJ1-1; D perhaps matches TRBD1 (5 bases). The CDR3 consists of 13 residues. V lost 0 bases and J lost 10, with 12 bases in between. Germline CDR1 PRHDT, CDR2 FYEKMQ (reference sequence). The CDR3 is CASSLGLSGGAFF. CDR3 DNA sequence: TGTGCCAGCAGCTTAGGCCTGTCCGGGGGAGCTTTCTTT.

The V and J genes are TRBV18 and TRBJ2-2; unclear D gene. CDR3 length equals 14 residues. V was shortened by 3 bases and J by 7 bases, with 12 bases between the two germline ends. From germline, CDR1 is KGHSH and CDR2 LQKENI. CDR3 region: CASSPTLTGGELFF. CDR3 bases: TGTGCCAGCTCACCGACGTTGACTGGCGGGGAGCTGTTTTTT.